The rows below give T cell receptor beta chains drawn from one sample of a study of CD8 T cells in Susac syndrome. TCRdb redid the calling of the immunoSEQ multiplex PCR reads with MiXCR, one entry per CDR3 protein. Of 150,000 to 200,000 distinct CDR3 sequences in the sample, around 93% were seen once. The material sequenced was CD8+ T cells from PBMCs. The source is a human donor with Susac syndrome. The CDR3 runs from the conserved cysteine through the conserved F or W. D genes are given only for firm matches. Clone size is not always given. Where it is, it says once, few, many or a class for expanded clones.

J: TRBJ2-1; size: once; D: TRBD2; V: TRBV24-1; DNA: TGTGCCACCAGACAGCGGGATTACAATGAGCAGTTCTTC; CDR3: CATRQRDYNEQFF
J: TRBJ2-7; size: .; D: .; V: TRBV12-3/TRBV12-4; DNA: TGTGCCAGCAGTTTCAGGCCCCGCGAGCAGTACTTC; CDR3: CASSFRPREQYF
J: TRBJ2-7; size: .; D: .; V: TRBV29-1; DNA: TGCAGCGTTGACATTGGGGGGAACCCCTACGAGCAGTACTTC; CDR3: CSVDIGGNPYEQYF
J: TRBJ2-1; size: .; D: TRBD2; V: TRBV20-1; DNA: TGCAGTGCTAGAGTAACTAGCGGCCTACGTGGGCAGTTCTTC; CDR3: CSARVTSGLRGQFF
J: TRBJ2-7; size: .; D: .; V: TRBV20-1; DNA: TGCAGTGCTAGAGATTTCACTGTACGGTACGAGCAGTACTTC; CDR3: CSARDFTVRYEQYF
J: TRBJ2-1; size: .; D: TRBD2; V: TRBV20-1; DNA: TGCAGTGCTAAACTAGCGGGGAGCTCCTACAATGAGCAGTTCTTC; CDR3: CSAKLAGSSYNEQFF
J: TRBJ2-7; size: once; D: .; V: TRBV2; DNA: TGTGCCAGCAGTGAAATAGGGAAGGGCGTTGGTGAGCAGTACTTC; CDR3: CASSEIGKGVGEQYF
J: TRBJ2-7; size: .; D: TRBD1; V: TRBV6-2/TRBV6-3; DNA: TGTGCCAGCCGTGGGACAGGGTCCTACGAGCAGTACTTC; CDR3: CASRGTGSYEQYF
J: TRBJ2-1; size: .; D: TRBD2; V: TRBV5-6; DNA: TGTGCCAGCAGCTGGCCTTCCGGACTAGTGGGGAATGAGCAGTTCTTC; CDR3: CASSWPSGLVGNEQFF
J: TRBJ1-4; size: .; D: TRBD1; V: TRBV25-1; DNA: TGTGCCAGCAGTTTGACAGGGATGGTCGATGAAAAACTGTTTTTT; CDR3: CASSLTGMVDEKLFF
J: TRBJ1-3; size: .; D: .; V: TRBV7-9; DNA: TGTGCCAGCAGTTCCTTTGAGGCCGGTGGAAACACCATATATTTT; CDR3: CASSSFEAGGNTIYF
J: TRBJ2-5; size: .; D: TRBD2; V: TRBV30; DNA: TGTGCCTGGACTAGCGGAGAGACCCAGTACTTC; CDR3: CAWTSGETQYF
J: TRBJ2-1; size: .; D: .; V: TRBV4-1; DNA: TGCGCCAGCAGCCAAGTCCTCAATGAGCAGTTCTTC; CDR3: CASSQVLNEQFF
J: TRBJ2-1; size: .; D: .; V: TRBV2; DNA: TGTGCCAGCAGTGAAGCGGAGGGGAGCTCCTACAATGAGCAGTTCTTC; CDR3: CASSEAEGSSYNEQFF
J: TRBJ2-5; size: .; D: .; V: TRBV19; DNA: TGTGCCAGTAGTGACGACAGGAGTCAAGAGACCCAGTACTTC; CDR3: CASSDDRSQETQYF
J: TRBJ2-2; size: .; D: .; V: TRBV20-1; DNA: TGCAGTGCTAGTGAGGGACTCACCGGGGAGCTGTTTTTT; CDR3: CSASEGLTGELFF
J: TRBJ2-7; size: .; D: TRBD1; V: TRBV4-1; DNA: TGCGCCAGCAGCCAGAACAGGGGCGGCTACGAGCAGTACTTC; CDR3: CASSQNRGGYEQYF
J: TRBJ2-5; size: .; D: TRBD2; V: TRBV29-1; DNA: TGCAGCGTTGTCGGACTCGCGGGAGAGGATCAGACCCAGTACTTC; CDR3: CSVVGLAGEDQTQYF
J: TRBJ2-1; size: .; D: .; V: TRBV19; DNA: TGTGCCAGTACCCTCGGGGAACCTTACAATGAGCAGTTCTTC; CDR3: CASTLGEPYNEQFF
J: TRBJ2-3; size: .; D: TRBD2; V: TRBV24-1; DNA: TGTGCCACCAGTGATTTCTGGGGACTAACCACAGATACGCAGTATTTT; CDR3: CATSDFWGLTTDTQYF
J: TRBJ1-1; size: .; D: .; V: TRBV6-5; DNA: TGTGCCAGCAGTTACAGGATCACAGAGGGAGGAATGAACACTGAAGCTTTCTTT; CDR3: CASSYRITEGGMNTEAFF
J: TRBJ2-7; size: .; D: .; V: TRBV4-2; DNA: TGTGCCAGCAGCCAAGATCGGTTTAAGGTTCCCTACGAGCAGTACTTC; CDR3: CASSQDRFKVPYEQYF